This TCR beta chain was recovered during a study of OX40 agonist ivuxolimab in advanced cancers. Study background: All patients had ivuxolimab intravenously every 2 weeks at 0.01 to 10 mg/kg.

This clone appeared a single time. As yet, its antigen is unknown. CDR1 and CDR2 from the germline V gene are MGHRA and YSYEKL. Trimming left V 4 bases short and J 1 base short, with 13 bases between. The CDR3 runs to 15 residues. General observations from the study: Researchers report that CD8+ T cells had, on average, more expanded clones than CD4+.

TCRdb's table, derived via immunoSEQ multiplex PCR, lists solely in-frame clones and lacks some. The sample shows 30,000 to 40,000 clones, more than 75% of them seen only once. The sequencing here drew on CD4+ or CD8+ T cells sorted from blood, taken in a trial of the OX40 agonist ivuxolimab. The chain links TRBV4-1 to TRBJ1-2; D possibly corresponds to TRBD1 (5 bases). This clonotype was obtained from an adult with an advanced solid tumor such as melanoma, head and neck, liver or kidney cancer. CDR3 sequence (DNA): TGCGCCAGCAGCCCCTTATCCCAGGGTAACTATGGCTACACCTTC. Protein sequence: CASSPLSQGNYGYTF.